Presented here are 29 T cell receptor beta chains from one specimen sequenced in a study of blood T cell repertoires in COVID-19 (TCRdb year 2020). The library came from the immunoSEQ multiplex PCR assay. TCRdb limited this immuneACCESS table to in-frame rearrangements with V and J called. A share of clones is missing; checked studies link under half to unresolved V genes, and the rest is unexplained. The sample contains about 140,000 clones, roughly 82% of them found a single time. The ten largest clonotypes hold roughly 4.5% of the sample. The sequenced sample consisted of peripheral blood. These receptors were collected from a human donor in a cohort sampled during active COVID-19.

This chain joins TRBV3-1 (or the pseudogene TRBV3-2) and TRBJ1-2, with a tentative D call TRBD1 (6 bases). The CDR3 spans 15 residues. The germline CDR1 and CDR2 sequences are LGHDT and YNNKEL (reference sequence). V was cut by 1 base and J by 4 bases, with 13 bases left in between. Here the CDR3 DNA reads TGTGCCAGCAGCCAAGGGACAGTTGGGGTCTATGGCTACACCTTC. This gives the protein CASSQGTVGVYGYTF.

The V and J genes are TRBV9 and TRBJ1-2; D unclear. V shed 1 base and J shed 5 bases, with 6 bases lying between them. The CDR3 covers 12 residues. CDR1 SGDLS and CDR2 YYNGEE come from the germline V gene. The chain's CDR3 is CASSVPSYGYTF. The CDR3 region has the DNA TGTGCCAGCAGCGTACCCAGTTATGGCTACACCTTC.

The chain combines TRBV4-1 with TRBJ2-2; D remains unclear. This CDR3 spans 15 amino acids. Germline loops: CDR1 MGHRA, CDR2 YSYEKL. V was cut by 1 base and J by 6 bases, with 12 bases left in between. This CDR3 reads CASSQVGANAGELFF. The CDR3 region has the DNA TGCGCCAGCAGCCAAGTCGGAGCGAATGCCGGGGAGCTGTTTTTT.

CDR3 bases: TGTGCCAGCAGCTATTTGGGACAGGTCTACACCTTC. It specifies CASSYLGQVYTF. The V gene is TRBV5-4, the J gene TRBJ1-2; 8 nucleotides line up with TRBD1. The V and J ends lost 3 bases and 10 bases, in that order; junction bases with no gene match: 5. The CDR3 spans 12 residues. Germline CDR1 and CDR2: SGHNT and YYREEE (reference sequence). The variable domain in full, with the rest retrieved from reference TRBV5-4 and TRBJ1-2, is ETGVTQSPTHLIKTRGQQVTLRCSSQSGHNTVSWYQQALGQGPQFIFQYYREEENGRGNFPPRFSGLQFPNYSSELNVNALELDDSALYLCASSYLGQVYTFGSGTRLTVV.

The genes are TRBV30 and TRBJ2-7; TRBD1 might be the D (6 bases). With 3 bases removed from V and 2 bases from J, the gap between germline ends came to 11 bases. In germline, CDR1 is GTSNPN, CDR2 SVGIG (reference sequence). The CDR3 spans 13 residues. The CDR3 protein is CAWSGRDTYEQYF. The CDR3 region has the DNA TGTGCCTGGAGCGGACGGGACACCTACGAGCAGTACTTC.

The genes are TRBV9 and TRBJ2-1; tentatively, D is TRBD1 (6 bases). CDR3 length: 16 residues. V lost 0 bases and J 5 bases, leaving 15 bases between the germline ends. Looked up from germline, CDR1 is SGDLS and CDR2 is YYNGEE. CDR3 nucleotide sequence: TGTGCCAGCAGCGTAGGGGCAGGGTACAGGGACAATGAGCAGTTCTTC. Amino acid sequence: CASSVGAGYRDNEQFF.

The rearrangement joins TRBV5-6 to TRBJ1-4; 8 nucleotides align to TRBD1. The V gene's germline CDR1 is SGHDT and CDR2 YYEEEE. The V segment lost 3 bases and the J segment 7 bases; nucleotides outside the gene matches: 8. The CDR3 runs to 15 residues. The CDR3 coding sequence is TGTGCCAGCAGCTACTGGGGGACAGGAGGTGAAAAACTGTTTTTT. Protein sequence: CASSYWGTGGEKLFF.

The V call is TRBV30, the J call TRBJ2-2, with 13 positions matching TRBD2. The germline V gene encodes CDR1 GTSNPN and CDR2 SVGIG (reference sequence). The CDR3 extends over 16 amino acids. The trim removed 3 bases at V and 5 bases at J, leaving 6 bases unmatched. CDR3 sequence: CAWSPGGLAGTGELFF. The CDR3 DNA sequence: TGTGCCTGGAGCCCAGGGGGACTAGCGGGGACCGGGGAGCTGTTTTTT.

The rearrangement links TRBV4-1 to TRBJ2-4, with 7 positions matching TRBD2. V gave up 0 bases and J gave up 6 bases; unmatched junction bases: 8. This CDR3 is built from 16 residues. The V gene's germline CDR1 is MGHRA and CDR2 YSYEKL. CDR3 sequence reads: CASSQEGAGVGNIQYF. The CDR3 coding sequence is TGCGCCAGCAGCCAAGAAGGGGCGGGAGTCGGAAACATTCAGTACTTC.

The chain joins TRBV7-9 to TRBJ1-1, with D possibly TRBD1 on 6 matching bases. Germline V CDR1 and CDR2: SEHNR, FQNEAQ (reference sequence). The CDR3 runs to 17 residues. Trimming left V 4 bases short and J 3 bases short, with 21 bases between. CDR3 coding DNA: TGTGCCAGCAGCTCTCCCTTCGGGGAGGGGGGGTACACTGAAGCTTTCTTT. Its protein is CASSSPFGEGGYTEAFF.

The CDR3 spells CASSILAGDFGEQYF. Written as DNA, the CDR3 is TGTGCCAGTAGTATACTAGCGGGGGACTTCGGCGAGCAGTACTTC. This sequence joins TRBV19 and TRBJ2-7; 10 bases agree with TRBD2. The CDR3 is 15 amino acids. V lost 2 bases to trimming and J lost 6 bases; unmatched junction nucleotides: 7. CDR1 LNHDA and CDR2 SQIVND come from the germline V gene (reference sequence). Full variable domain (missing parts from reference TRBV19 and TRBJ2-7): DGGITQSPKYLFRKEGQNVTLSCEQNLNHDAMYWYRQDPGQGLRLIYYSQIVNDFQKGDIAEGYSVSREKKESFPLTVTSAQKNPTAFYLCASSILAGDFGEQYFGPGTRLTVT.

The chain employs TRBV7-6 and TRBJ1-3; D may be TRBD1 (6 bases). V was clipped by 3 bases and J by 0 bases, with 27 bases between them. The CDR3 sequence is 21 residues long. Germline V gene data show CDR1 as SGHVS and CDR2 as FNYEAQ. The CDR3: CASSFSSGRGPGADSGNTIYF. The CDR3 bases are TGTGCCAGCAGCTTTTCCTCTGGCAGGGGCCCTGGGGCCGACTCTGGAAACACCATATATTTT.

V gene TRBV24-1 combines with J gene TRBJ2-2, with 7 nucleotides matching TRBD2. Germline-derived CDR1 and CDR2 are KGHDR and SFDVKD. The CDR3 is 20 residues long. The V gene end was trimmed by 2 bases and the J gene end by 3 bases; junction bases not matched to a gene: 17. In DNA, the CDR3 is TGTGCCACCAGTGATTCCGTTGTAGGGCCCGGGGGGAGCGACACCGGGGAGCTGTTTTTT. It is translated as CATSDSVVGPGGSDTGELFF.

The chain combines TRBV28 with TRBJ1-2; a possible D gene is TRBD1 (6 bases). Trimming cost V 3 bases and J 8 bases, with 19 bases left between them. The CDR3 sequence is 15 residues long. The germline V gene encodes CDR1 MDHEN and CDR2 SYDVKM. CDR3 protein: CASSLAGAAFGGYTF. CDR3 DNA sequence: TGTGCCAGCAGTTTGGCAGGGGCCGCATTCGGGGGCTACACCTTC.

The J gene is TRBJ2-1, the V gene TRBV20-1, with a possible D match to TRBD2 (5 bases). The CDR3 runs to 11 residues. Trimming removed 7 bases at V and 4 bases at J, with 8 bases between. The germline V gene encodes CDR1 DFQATT and CDR2 SNEGSKA (reference sequence). The CDR3 here is CSGTYYNEQFF. Here the CDR3 DNA reads TGCAGTGGGACTTATTACAATGAGCAGTTCTTC.

This chain connects TRBV12-3 or TRBV12-4 to TRBJ1-2, with no clear D. V was clipped by 2 bases and J by 1 base, with 5 bases between them. There are 13 residues in the CDR3. DNA of the CDR3: TGTGCCAGCAGTTTATTTCTTAACTATGGCTACACCTTC. Translated: CASSLFLNYGYTF.

This chain's CDR3 is CASSREAGNTGELFF. In DNA form, the CDR3 reads TGTGCCAGCAGCAGGGAAGCGGGCAACACCGGGGAGCTGTTTTTT. This chain connects TRBV5-4 to TRBJ2-2; possibly TRBD2 for D (6 bases). The CDR3 sequence is 15 residues long. CDR1 SGHNT and CDR2 YYREEE come from the germline V gene (reference sequence). Between the trimmed V and J ends, which lost 4 bases and 2 bases, there was a span of 12 bases.

The chain joins TRBV7-3 to TRBJ2-3, with 14 nucleotides matching TRBD2. V was clipped by 6 bases and J by 6 bases; unmatched bases: 5. Per the germline V gene, CDR1 is SGHTA and CDR2 is FQGTGA. The CDR3 runs to 15 residues. This CDR3 is CASSPGLAGVDTQYF. In nucleotides, the CDR3 is TGTGCCAGCAGTCCGGGACTAGCGGGGGTGGATACGCAGTATTTT.

This clone was observed a single time. The rearrangement links TRBV28 to TRBJ1-1; the D is unclear. CDR3 length: 16 amino acids. Trimming removed 3 bases at V and 4 bases at J, with 18 bases between. The germline V gene has CDR1 MDHEN and CDR2 SYDVKM. The CDR3 sequence is CASSFARVVMGTEAFF. CDR3 sequence (DNA): TGTGCCAGCAGTTTCGCCCGGGTTGTTATGGGCACTGAAGCTTTCTTT.

This sequence joins TRBV5-4 and TRBJ1-4, with a weak D call TRBD1 (6 bases). CDR1 SGHNT and CDR2 YYREEE come from the germline V gene (reference sequence). This CDR3 has 16 amino acids. Trimming removed 0 bases at V and 4 bases at J, with 13 bases between. The CDR3 loop is CASSLGQGQVNEKLFF. The DNA of the CDR3 is TGTGCCAGCAGCTTGGGGCAGGGGCAGGTTAATGAAAAACTGTTTTTT.

The genes are TRBV5-1 and TRBJ2-7; 16 bases map to TRBD2. Germline-derived CDR1 and CDR2 are SGHRS and YFSETQ. The V and J ends lost 4 bases and 2 bases, in that order; junction bases with no gene match: 6. CDR3 size: 17 residues. The CDR3 sequence: CASSKGTSGRVPYEQYV. CDR3 in DNA: TGCGCCAGCAGCAAAGGGACTAGCGGGAGGGTCCCCTACGAGCAGTACGTC.

The rearrangement links TRBV6-1 to TRBJ2-1; 7 nucleotides agree with TRBD2. The junction had 4 bases not matched to a gene; V was cut back by 1 base and J by 1 base. The CDR3 consists of 16 residues. Germline values: CDR1 MNHNS, CDR2 SASEGT. CDR3 nucleotide sequence: TGTGCCAGCAGTGAAGGGGGCGGGGGATCCTACAATGAGCAGTTCTTC. It yields the protein CASSEGGGGSYNEQFF.

This chain joins TRBV6-5 and TRBJ1-1; no reliable D call. V was shortened by 10 bases and J by 1 base, with 7 bases between the two germline ends. This CDR3 is 11 amino acids long. CDR1 and CDR2 from the germline V gene are MNHEY and SVGAGI. CDR3: CATYRNTEAFF. The CDR3 coding sequence is TGTGCCACCTACAGGAACACTGAAGCTTTCTTT.

The chain carries TRBV27 and TRBJ2-7; D is possibly TRBD1 (7 bases). Deletions cut 0 bases from V and 3 bases from J, with 18 bases between. This CDR3 has 17 residues. Germline values: CDR1 MNHEY, CDR2 SMNVEV (reference sequence). CDR3 protein: CASSLSSGGRGVYEQYF. In DNA, the CDR3 is TGTGCCAGCAGTTTATCCTCCGGGGGCAGGGGGGTCTACGAGCAGTACTTC.

The rearrangement joins TRBV6-5 to TRBJ1-3; 8 nucleotides line up with TRBD1. CDR1 MNHEY and CDR2 SVGAGI come from the germline V gene. This CDR3 contains 15 residues. V shed 7 bases and J 1 base; nucleotides not matched to a gene: 6. The CDR3 loop is CASTQDRVSGNTIYF. CDR3 DNA: TGTGCCAGCACCCAGGACAGGGTGTCTGGAAACACCATATATTTT.

The rearrangement uses TRBV14 and TRBJ1-6, with TRBD1 identical over 9 bases. The germline gives CDR1 SGHDN, CDR2 FVKESK. The CDR3 sequence is 16 residues long. Trimming cost V 4 bases and J 8 bases; bases outside gene matches: 9. The CDR3 nucleotides are TGTGCCAGCAGCCCCCTGGGACAGGGAAGGGATTCACCCCTCCACTTT. Protein: CASSPLGQGRDSPLHF.

This chain joins TRBV6-1 and TRBJ2-2; the D is unclear. Trimming stripped 2 bases from V and 7 bases from J, with 8 bases between. The CDR3 is made up of 13 amino acids. Germline lookup yields CDR1 MNHNS and CDR2 SASEGT. CDR3 protein: CASSELLSGELFF. CDR3 nucleotide sequence: TGTGCCAGCAGTGAACTGCTGAGCGGGGAGCTGTTTTTT.

The gene calls are TRBV7-2 and TRBJ2-3, with 8 bases identical to TRBD2. Germline CDR1 is SGHTA and CDR2 is FQGNSA. V lost 8 bases, J lost 0 bases, and 19 bases stayed unmatched. The CDR3 is 19 amino acids. CDR3 nucleotides: TGTGCCAGCCACTGGGAGGCCGGGAGGGCCCAACTAAGCACAGATACGCAGTATTTT. This translates into CASHWEAGRAQLSTDTQYF.

The J gene is TRBJ2-3, the V gene TRBV5-1; D is perhaps TRBD2 (7 bases). From germline, CDR1 is SGHRS and CDR2 YFSETQ. V lost 4 bases to trimming and J lost 1 base, with 16 bases between them. The CDR3 extends over 16 amino acids. For the CDR3, the DNA is TGCGCCAGCAGCCCCCGAGGGGGGAGGGGCACAGATACGCAGTATTTT. Protein product: CASSPRGGRGTDTQYF.